The rows below give T cell receptor beta chains drawn from one sample of a study of T-cell reconstitution after alpha-beta-depleted transplantation in children. MiXCR, applied by TCRdb to the PCR reads, yields one record per CDR3 protein. The profile shows about 500,000 distinct CDR3 sequences, around a third of them singletons. Sequencing used PBMCs from the stem cell graft donor, obtained from the stem cell graft. Source of these receptors: a human donor who donated a stem cell graft to a child with aplastic anemia. CDR3s leave out the opening cysteine and the closing phenylalanine or tryptophan.

v_call cdr3_length cdr3_aa
TRBV30 11 AWSVALGEKLF
TRBV6-1 14 ASSDDSGRAKNEQF
TRBV7-2 14 ASSLGSGTGLHGYT
TRBV5-8 13 ASSLGRPANSPLH
TRBV20-1 18 SAGGQVLTSGKPSSYEQY
TRBV24-1 12 ATSSDGTNTEAF
TRBV7-8 14 ASSLVVEGKNTEAF
TRBV29-1 9 STNGNTEAF
TRBV11-3 12 ASIPLGGGAGYT
TRBV29-1 13 SVEDPDRDQETQY
TRBV7-3 13 ASSHPSDSREEQF
TRBV11-2 13 ASSLKRTDPYEQY
TRBV20-1 12 SAKVGLAEETQY
TRBV5-4 14 ASSAPTGVGREKLF
TRBV29-1 13 SVEDAGTGANVLT
TRBV6-5 12 ASSYLDGRYEQY
TRBV5-1 12 ASSYGHGAYEQY
TRBV28 10 ASSSWGTEAF
TRBV5-1 13 ASSIGTSSGNTIY
TRBV12-3/TRBV12-4 13 ASLNGRASSYEQY